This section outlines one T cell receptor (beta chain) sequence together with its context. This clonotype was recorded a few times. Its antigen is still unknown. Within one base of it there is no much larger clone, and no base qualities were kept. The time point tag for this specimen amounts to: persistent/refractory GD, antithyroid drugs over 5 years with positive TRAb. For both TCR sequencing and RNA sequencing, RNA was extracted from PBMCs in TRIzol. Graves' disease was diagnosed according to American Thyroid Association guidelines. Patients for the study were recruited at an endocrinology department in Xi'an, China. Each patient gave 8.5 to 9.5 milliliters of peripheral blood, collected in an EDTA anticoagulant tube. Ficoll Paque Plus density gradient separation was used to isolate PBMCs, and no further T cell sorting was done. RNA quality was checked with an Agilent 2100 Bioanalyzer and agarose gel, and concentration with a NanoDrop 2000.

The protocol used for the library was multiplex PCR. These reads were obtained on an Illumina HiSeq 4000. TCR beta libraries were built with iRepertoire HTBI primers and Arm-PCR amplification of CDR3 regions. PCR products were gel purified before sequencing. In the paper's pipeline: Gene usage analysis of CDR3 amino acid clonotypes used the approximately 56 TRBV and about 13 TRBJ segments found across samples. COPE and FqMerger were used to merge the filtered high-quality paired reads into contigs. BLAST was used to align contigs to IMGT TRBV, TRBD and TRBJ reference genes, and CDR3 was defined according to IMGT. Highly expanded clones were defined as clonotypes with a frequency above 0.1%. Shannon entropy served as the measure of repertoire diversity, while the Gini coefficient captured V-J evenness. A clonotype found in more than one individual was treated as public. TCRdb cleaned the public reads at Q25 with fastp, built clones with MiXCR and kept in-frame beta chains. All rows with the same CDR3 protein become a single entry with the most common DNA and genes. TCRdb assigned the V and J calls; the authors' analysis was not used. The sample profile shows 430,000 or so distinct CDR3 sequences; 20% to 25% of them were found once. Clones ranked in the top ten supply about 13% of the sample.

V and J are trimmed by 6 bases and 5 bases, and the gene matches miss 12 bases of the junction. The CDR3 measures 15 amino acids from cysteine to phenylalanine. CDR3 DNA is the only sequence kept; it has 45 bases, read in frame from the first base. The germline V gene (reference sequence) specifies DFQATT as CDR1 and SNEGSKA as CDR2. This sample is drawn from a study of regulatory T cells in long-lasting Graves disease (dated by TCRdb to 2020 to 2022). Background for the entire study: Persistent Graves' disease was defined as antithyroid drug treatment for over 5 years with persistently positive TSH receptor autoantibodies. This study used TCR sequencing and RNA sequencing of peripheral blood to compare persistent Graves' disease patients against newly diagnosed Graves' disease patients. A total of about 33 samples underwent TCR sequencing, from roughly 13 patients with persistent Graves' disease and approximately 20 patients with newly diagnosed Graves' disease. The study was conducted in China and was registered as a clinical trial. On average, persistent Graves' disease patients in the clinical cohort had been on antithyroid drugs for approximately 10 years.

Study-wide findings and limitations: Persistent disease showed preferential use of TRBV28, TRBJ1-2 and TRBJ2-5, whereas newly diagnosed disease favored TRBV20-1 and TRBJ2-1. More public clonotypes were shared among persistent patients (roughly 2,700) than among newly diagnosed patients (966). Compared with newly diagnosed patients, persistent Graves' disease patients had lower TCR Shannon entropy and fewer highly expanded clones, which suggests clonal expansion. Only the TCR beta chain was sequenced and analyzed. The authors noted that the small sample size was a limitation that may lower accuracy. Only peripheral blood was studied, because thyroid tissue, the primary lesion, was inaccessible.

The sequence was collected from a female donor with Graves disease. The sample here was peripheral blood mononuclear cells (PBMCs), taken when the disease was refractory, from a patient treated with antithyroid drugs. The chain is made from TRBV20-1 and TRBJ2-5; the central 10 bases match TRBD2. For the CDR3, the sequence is CSAPRVASGSETQYF. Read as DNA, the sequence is TGCAGTGCCCCTAGGGTGGCTAGCGGGAGTGAGACCCAGTACTTC.